The present T cell receptor (beta chain) was sequenced within a study of T cells in Graves' hyperthyroidism and ophthalmopathy. Study conclusions and caveats: Blood also carried most thyroid clonotypes expanded above 0.001. Ophthalmopathy prediction by the model preceded onset by a median approximately 6.9 months.

TCR beta CDR3 regions were amplified from RNA. Carried out on the TCR CDR3, a first-round RT-PCR used the HTBI primer set. MiXCR was run by TCRdb on the multiplex PCR reads, yielding one entry per CDR3 protein. The top ten hold about 8.3% of the sample, which has about 540,000 distinct CDR3 sequences, 46% seen once. Patients between 18 and 65 years old had hyperthyroidism, newly diagnosed and lasting under 2 months. The germline V gene has CDR1 DFQATT and CDR2 SNEGSKA (reference sequence). V was shortened by 2 bases and J by 5 bases, with 10 bases between the two germline ends. This CDR3 region has 12 residues. This clonotype was observed many times. Its antigen remains unknown.

The V gene is TRBV20-1, the J gene TRBJ2-7, with D perhaps assigned TRBD1 or TRBD2 (5 bases each). Material for sequencing was peripheral blood or thyroid tissue (not recorded which). The sequence came from a woman aged 18-30 years with Graves' hyperthyroidism. CDR3 in DNA: TGCAGTGCTAGACAGGGAGCGAACGAGCAGTACTTC. It yields the protein CSARQGANEQYF.